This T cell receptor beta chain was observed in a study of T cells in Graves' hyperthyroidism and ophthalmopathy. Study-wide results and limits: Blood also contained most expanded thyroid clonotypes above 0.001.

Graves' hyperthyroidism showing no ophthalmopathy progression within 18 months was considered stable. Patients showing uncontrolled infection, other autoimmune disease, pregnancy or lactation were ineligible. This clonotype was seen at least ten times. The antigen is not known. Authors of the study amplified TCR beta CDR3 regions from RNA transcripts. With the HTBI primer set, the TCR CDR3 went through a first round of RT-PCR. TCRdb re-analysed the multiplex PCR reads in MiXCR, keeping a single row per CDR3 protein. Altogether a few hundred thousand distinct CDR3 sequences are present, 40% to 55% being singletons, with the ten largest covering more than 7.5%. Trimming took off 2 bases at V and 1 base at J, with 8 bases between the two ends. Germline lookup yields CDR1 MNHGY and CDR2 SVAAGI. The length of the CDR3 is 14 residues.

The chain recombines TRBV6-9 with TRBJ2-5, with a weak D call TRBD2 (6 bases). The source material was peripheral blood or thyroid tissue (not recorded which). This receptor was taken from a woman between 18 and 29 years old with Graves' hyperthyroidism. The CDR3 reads CASSYVGGQETQYF. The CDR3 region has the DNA TGTGCCAGCAGTTATGTGGGAGGCCAAGAGACCCAGTACTTC.